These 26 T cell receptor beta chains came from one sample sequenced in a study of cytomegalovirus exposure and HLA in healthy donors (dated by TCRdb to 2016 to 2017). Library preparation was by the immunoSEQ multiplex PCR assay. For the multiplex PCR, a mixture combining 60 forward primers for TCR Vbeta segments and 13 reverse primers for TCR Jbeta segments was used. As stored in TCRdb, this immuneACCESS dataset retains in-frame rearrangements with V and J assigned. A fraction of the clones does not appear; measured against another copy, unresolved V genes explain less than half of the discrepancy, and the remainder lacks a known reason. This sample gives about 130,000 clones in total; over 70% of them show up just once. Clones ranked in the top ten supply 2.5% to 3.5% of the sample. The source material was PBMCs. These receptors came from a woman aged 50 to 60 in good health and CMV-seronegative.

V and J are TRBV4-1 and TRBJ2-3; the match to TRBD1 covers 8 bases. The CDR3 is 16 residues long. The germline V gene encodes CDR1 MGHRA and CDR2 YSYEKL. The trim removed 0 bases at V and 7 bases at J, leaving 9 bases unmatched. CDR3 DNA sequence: TGCGCCAGCAGCCAAGAGAGACAGGGGCGGTTCCATACGCAGTATTTT. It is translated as CASSQERQGRFHTQYF.

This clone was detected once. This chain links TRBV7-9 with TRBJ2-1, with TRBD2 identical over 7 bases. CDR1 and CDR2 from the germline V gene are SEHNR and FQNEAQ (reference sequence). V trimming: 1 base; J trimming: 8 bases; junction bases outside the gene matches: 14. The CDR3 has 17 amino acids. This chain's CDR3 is CASSLDLGGRTLDEQFF. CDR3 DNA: TGTGCCAGCAGCTTAGATTTGGGCGGGAGAACCCTTGATGAGCAGTTCTTC.

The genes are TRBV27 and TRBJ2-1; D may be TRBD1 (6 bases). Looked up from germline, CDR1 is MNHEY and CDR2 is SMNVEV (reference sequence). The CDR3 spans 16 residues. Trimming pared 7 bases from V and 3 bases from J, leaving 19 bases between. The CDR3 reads CASMGDGWDNYNEQFF. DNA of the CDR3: TGTGCCAGCATGGGGGATGGGTGGGACAACTACAATGAGCAGTTCTTC.

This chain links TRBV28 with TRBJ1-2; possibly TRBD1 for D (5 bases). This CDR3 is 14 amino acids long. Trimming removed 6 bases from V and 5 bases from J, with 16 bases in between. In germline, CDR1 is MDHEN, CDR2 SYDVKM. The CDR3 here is CASSPSGRGYGYTF. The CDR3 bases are TGTGCCAGCAGCCCCTCGGGTCGGGGGTATGGCTACACCTTC.

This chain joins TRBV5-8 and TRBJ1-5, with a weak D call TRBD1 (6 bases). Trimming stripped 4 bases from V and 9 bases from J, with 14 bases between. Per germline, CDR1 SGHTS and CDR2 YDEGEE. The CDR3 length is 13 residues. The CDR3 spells CASSAGAHGPQHF. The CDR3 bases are TGTGCCAGCAGCGCAGGGGCCCACGGGCCCCAGCATTTT.

The CDR3 region is CASSDLMRNTEAFF. CDR3 coding DNA: TGTGCCAGCAGCGACTTAATGAGGAACACTGAAGCTTTCTTT. The chain has TRBV9 and TRBJ1-1; no clear D. Germline values: CDR1 SGDLS, CDR2 YYNGEE. Trimming shortened V by 3 bases and J by 1 base, and 10 bases separated the two germline ends. CDR3 length: 14 residues.

The CDR3, as DNA: TGTGCCAGCAGCTTTGGTGCGGACGAGCAGTACTTC. The encoded protein is CASSFGADEQYF. The rearrangement joins TRBV5-4 to TRBJ2-7; D is unresolved. Trimming removed 2 bases at V and 5 bases at J, with 8 bases between. Per germline, CDR1 SGHNT and CDR2 YYREEE (reference sequence). The CDR3 sequence is 12 residues long.

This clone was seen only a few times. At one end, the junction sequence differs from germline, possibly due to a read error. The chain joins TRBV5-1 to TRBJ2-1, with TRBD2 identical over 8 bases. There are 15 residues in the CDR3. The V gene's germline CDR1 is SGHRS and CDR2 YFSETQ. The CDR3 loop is CSSSFIYGRGNEQFF. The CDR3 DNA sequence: TGCTCCAGCAGCTTCATCTACGGGAGGGGGAATGAGCAGTTCTTC. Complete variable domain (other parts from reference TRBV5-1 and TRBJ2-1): KAGVTQTPRYLIKTRGQQVTLSCSPISGHRSVSWYQQTPGQGLQFLFEYFSETQRNKGNFPGRFSGRQFSNSRSEMNVSTLELGDSALYLCSSSFIYGRGNEQFFGPGTRLTVL.

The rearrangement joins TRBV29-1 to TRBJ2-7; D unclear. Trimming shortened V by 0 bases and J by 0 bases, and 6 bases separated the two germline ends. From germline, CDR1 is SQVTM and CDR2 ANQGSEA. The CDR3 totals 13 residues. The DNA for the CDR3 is TGCAGCGTTGAAGAAAATAGCTCCTACGAGCAGTACTTC. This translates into CSVEENSSYEQYF.

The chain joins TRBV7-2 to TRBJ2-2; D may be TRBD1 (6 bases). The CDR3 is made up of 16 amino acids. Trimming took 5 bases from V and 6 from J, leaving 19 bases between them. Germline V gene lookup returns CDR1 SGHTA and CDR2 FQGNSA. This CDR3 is CASSRSSGAQSGELFF. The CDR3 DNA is TGTGCCAGCAGCCGTTCCTCAGGGGCGCAGTCCGGGGAGCTGTTTTTT.

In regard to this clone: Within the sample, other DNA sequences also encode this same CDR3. The chain's CDR3 is CASSLSKNRAHYGYTF. The CDR3, as DNA: TGTGCCAGCAGTTTATCGAAGAACAGGGCTCACTATGGCTACACCTTC. The chain links TRBV27 to TRBJ1-2; D may be TRBD1 (6 bases). Deletions cut 0 bases from V and 3 bases from J, with 14 bases between. Per germline, CDR1 MNHEY and CDR2 SMNVEV (reference sequence). CDR3 length: 16 residues.

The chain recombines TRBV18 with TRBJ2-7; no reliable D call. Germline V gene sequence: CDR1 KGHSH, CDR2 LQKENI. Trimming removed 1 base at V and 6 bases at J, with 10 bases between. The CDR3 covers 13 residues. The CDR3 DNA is TGTGCCAGCTCACCACGAGATCCCGCCGAGCAGTACTTC. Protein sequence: CASSPRDPAEQYF.

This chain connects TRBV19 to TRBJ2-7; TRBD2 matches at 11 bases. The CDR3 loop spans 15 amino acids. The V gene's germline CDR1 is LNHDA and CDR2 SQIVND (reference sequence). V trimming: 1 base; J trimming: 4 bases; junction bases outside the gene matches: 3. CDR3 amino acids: CASSIGLAGRYEQYF. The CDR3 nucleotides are TGTGCCAGTAGTATAGGACTAGCGGGAAGGTACGAGCAGTACTTC.

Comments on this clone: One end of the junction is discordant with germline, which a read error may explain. The CDR3 bases are TGTGCCAGCACCTTAGCGGGAGAAAGGGGAGAGGCCCAGTACTTC. As protein: CASTLAGERGEAQYF. The chain carries TRBV7-3 and TRBJ2-5, with 9 bases fitting TRBD2. Germline lookup yields CDR1 SGHTA and CDR2 FQGTGA. The CDR3 sequence is 15 residues long. Using reference TRBV7-3 and TRBJ2-5 for the parts outside the CDR3, the full variable domain is GAGVSQTPSNKVTEKGKYVELRCDPISGHTALYWYRQSLGQGPEFLIYFQGTGAADDSGLPNDRFFAVRPEGSVSTLKIQRTERGDSAVYLCASTLAGERGEAQYFGPGTRLLVL.

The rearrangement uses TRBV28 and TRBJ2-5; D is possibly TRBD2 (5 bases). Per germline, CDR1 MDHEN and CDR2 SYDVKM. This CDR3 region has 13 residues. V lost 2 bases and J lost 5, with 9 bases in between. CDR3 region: CASSLEGGETQYF. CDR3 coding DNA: TGTGCCAGCAGTTTAGAGGGTGGGGAGACCCAGTACTTC. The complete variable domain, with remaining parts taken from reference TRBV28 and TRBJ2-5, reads DVKVTQSSRYLVKRTGEKVFLECVQDMDHENMFWYRQDPGLGLRLIYFSYDVKMKEKGDIPEGYSVSREKKERFSLILESASTNQTSMYLCASSLEGGETQYFGPGTRLLVL.

The CDR3 sequence is CASSFSGDGTEAFF. CDR3 sequence (DNA): TGTGCCAGCAGCTTTTCAGGGGATGGGACTGAAGCTTTCTTT. V usage is TRBV7-9 and J usage is TRBJ1-1; D is perhaps TRBD1 (6 bases). This CDR3 spans 14 amino acids. V dropped 3 bases and J dropped 5 bases, with 13 bases sitting between them. Germline CDR1 SEHNR, CDR2 FQNEAQ (reference sequence). The full variable domain, in which reference TRBV7-9 and TRBJ1-1 provide the parts outside the CDR3, is DTGVSQNPRHKITKRGQNVTFRCDPISEHNRLYWYRQTLGQGPEFLTYFQNEAQLEKSRLLSDRFSAERPKGSFSTLEIQRTEQGDSAMYLCASSFSGDGTEAFFGQGTRLTVV.

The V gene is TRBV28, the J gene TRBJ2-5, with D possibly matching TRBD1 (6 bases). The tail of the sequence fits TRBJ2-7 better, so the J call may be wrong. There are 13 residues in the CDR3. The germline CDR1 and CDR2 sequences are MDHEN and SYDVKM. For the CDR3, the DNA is TGTGCCAGCAGTTTATCGGGGACACGCGAGCAGTACTTC. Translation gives CASSLSGTREQYF.

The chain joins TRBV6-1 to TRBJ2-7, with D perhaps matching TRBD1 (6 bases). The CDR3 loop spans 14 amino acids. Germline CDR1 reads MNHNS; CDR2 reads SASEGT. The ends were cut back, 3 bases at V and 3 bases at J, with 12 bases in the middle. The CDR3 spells CASSDLGRGYEQYF. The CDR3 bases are TGTGCCAGCAGTGATTTGGGCAGGGGCTACGAGCAGTACTTC.

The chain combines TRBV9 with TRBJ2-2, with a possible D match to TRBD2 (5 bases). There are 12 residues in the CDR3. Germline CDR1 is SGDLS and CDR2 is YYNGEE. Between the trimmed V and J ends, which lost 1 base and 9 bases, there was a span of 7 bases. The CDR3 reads CASSVSGRELFF. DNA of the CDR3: TGTGCCAGCAGCGTAAGCGGCAGGGAGCTGTTTTTT.

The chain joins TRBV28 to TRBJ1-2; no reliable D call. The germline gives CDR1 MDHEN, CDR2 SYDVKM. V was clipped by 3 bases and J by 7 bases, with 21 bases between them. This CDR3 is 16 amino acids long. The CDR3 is CASSLRLEGGSGGYTF. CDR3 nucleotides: TGTGCCAGCAGTTTGCGCCTCGAAGGAGGGTCAGGTGGCTACACCTTC.

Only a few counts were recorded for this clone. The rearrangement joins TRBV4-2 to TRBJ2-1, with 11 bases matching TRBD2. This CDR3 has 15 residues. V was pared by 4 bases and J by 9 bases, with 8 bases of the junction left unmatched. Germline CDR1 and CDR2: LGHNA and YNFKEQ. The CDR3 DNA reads TGTGCCAGCAGCCTTTTGACTAGCGGGATAGGTGAGCAGTTCTTC. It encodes CASSLLTSGIGEQFF.

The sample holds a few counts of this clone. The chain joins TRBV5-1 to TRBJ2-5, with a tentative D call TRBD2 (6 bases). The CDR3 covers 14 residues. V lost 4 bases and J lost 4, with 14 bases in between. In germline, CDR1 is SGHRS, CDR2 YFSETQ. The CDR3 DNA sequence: TGCGCCAGCAGCAGGGGACTGAGTTCAGAGACCCAGTACTTC. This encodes CASSRGLSSETQYF.

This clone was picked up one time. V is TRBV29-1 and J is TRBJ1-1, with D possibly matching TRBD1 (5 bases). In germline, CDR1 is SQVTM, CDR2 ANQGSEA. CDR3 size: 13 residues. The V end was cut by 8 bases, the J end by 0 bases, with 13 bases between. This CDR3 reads CSLSQGLNTEAFF. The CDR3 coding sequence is TGCAGCCTTTCTCAGGGCTTGAACACTGAAGCTTTCTTT. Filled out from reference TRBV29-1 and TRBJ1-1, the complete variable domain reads SAVISQKPSRDICQRGTSLTIQCQVDSQVTMMFWYRQQPGQSLTLIATANQGSEATYESGFVIDKFPISRPNLTFSTLTVSNMSPEDSSIYLCSLSQGLNTEAFFGQGTRLTVV.

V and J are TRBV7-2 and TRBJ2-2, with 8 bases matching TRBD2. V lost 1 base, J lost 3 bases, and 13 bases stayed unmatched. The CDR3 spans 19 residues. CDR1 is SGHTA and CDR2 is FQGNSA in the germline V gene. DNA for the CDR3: TGTGCCAGCAGCTTAGGGAGAGGGGACGGGAGGGCCCACACCGGGGAGCTGTTTTTT. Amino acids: CASSLGRGDGRAHTGELFF.

The chain's CDR3 is CASSARDRTFF. CDR3 bases: TGTGCCAGCAGCGCACGGGACAGAACTTTCTTT. This sequence joins TRBV21-1 and TRBJ1-1; TRBD1 reflects the table's D call only, with no check against the DNA. TRBV21-1 corresponds to a pseudogene. This CDR3 spans 11 amino acids.

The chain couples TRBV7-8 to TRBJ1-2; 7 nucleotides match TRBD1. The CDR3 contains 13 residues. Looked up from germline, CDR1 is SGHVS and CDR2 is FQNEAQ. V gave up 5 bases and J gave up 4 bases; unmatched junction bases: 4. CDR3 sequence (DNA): TGTGCCAGCAGCCCGGGACAGATCTATGGCTACACCTTC. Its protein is CASSPGQIYGYTF.